What follows describes a single T cell receptor (beta chain). Its antigen remains unidentified. Base qualities were left out, and no much larger clone turns up one base away. The library was generated by 5' RACE. The run used an Illumina HiSeq 2500. A second PCR of roughly 7 to 11 cycles was performed with a sample-barcoded 5' primer and a J-beta primer mix. A template-switch 5' adaptor carrying 12 random nucleotides introduced a unique molecular identifier onto each TCR beta cDNA molecule. At least 3 million CDR3-containing paired-end reads were obtained from each sample. First-strand cDNA was synthesized from all RNA with the Mint cDNA synthesis kit, primed by a TRBC-specific oligonucleotide. Following uracil-DNA glycosylase treatment, a first 18-cycle PCR with universal primers M1SS and BC2_uni_R was performed on all cDNA. For the original study's pipeline: Normalization of each sample was performed by random selection of 1 million high-quality reads, each carrying a distinct molecular identifier. Reads sharing molecular identifiers were discarded rather than binned into consensus sequences. MiTCR, with a Q25 quality threshold and the strictest error-elimination algorithm, was used for CDR3 identification, clonotype clustering and error correction. A nonparametric unseen species model using Euler transformation provided a lower-bound estimate of total TCR beta diversity. TCRdb's own reprocessing of the public reads used fastp at Q25 and MiXCR and kept productive beta chains. Rows are combined by CDR3 protein, so each entry shows the most common genes and DNA. The V and J calls shown here were made by TCRdb, not taken from the authors' results. For this sample the table gives 800,000 or so distinct CDR3 sequences, of which under 80% were detected only once. The ten largest clones represent around a quarter of the sample.

These data come from a study of blood T cells in healthy people across ages (dated by TCRdb to between 2014 and 2017). Regarding the research as a whole: In model experiments, template switching captured roughly one uniquely barcoded TCR beta cDNA molecule for every two T cells. Using deep sequencing normalized with unique cDNA molecular identifiers, the study measured how TCR beta repertoire diversity changes with age. Four age groups were formed from the donors: young (average about 16 years), middle-aged (less than 40), aged (about 68) and long-lived (82). To avoid experimental bias, donors of different ages were spread randomly across the sequencing lanes. The study analyzed two additional independent replicas of 1 million unique cDNA reads from the same blood draw for two donors, one aged 18 to 29 and one aged 80 or older. Here is what the overall study found, with its caveats: The percentage of naive T cells measured by flow cytometry correlated strongly with observed TCR beta diversity. Compared with the aged group, the long-lived group had more naive CD4+ T cells, fewer expanded clones and increased TCR diversity, suggesting age selection. Total diversity estimates from one million sequenced T cells were considered lower bounds and underestimates. Conclusive comparison of naive and antigen-experienced compartments was prevented by the profiling of bulk unsorted PBMCs. Donor CMV infection status was unknown, potentially confounding age-related changes in expanded clonotypes. As age increased, observed TCR beta diversity per million T cells dropped in a roughly linear way, and a significant reduction was already evident by age roughly 40.

V is cut back by 3 bases and J by 7 bases, with 12 bases in the junction unmatched. Taken from cysteine to phenylalanine, the CDR3 has 16 residues. Left in the record is the CDR3 DNA by itself, 48 bases read in frame from the first base. The donors were roughly 38 Caucasian individuals from Russia, aged roughly 6 to 100 years, who were systemically healthy. Each donor gave approximately 9.3 milliliters of peripheral blood, collected into EDTA-treated Vacutainer tubes. Ficoll-Paque density-gradient centrifugation was used to isolate PBMCs, with at least 7 million obtained per sample. Total RNA was extracted from PBMCs with Trizol reagent, with at least 6 micrograms obtained per sample. For every donor, an aliquot of PBMCs went through flow cytometry to measure the percentages of naive CD45RAhigh/CD27high T cells.

Sequencing was performed on blood. This chain is built from TRBV12-3 or TRBV12-4 and TRBJ2-1; 7 nucleotides in the junction match TRBD2. This clonotype was sampled from a man in his thirties or forties in good health. The CDR3 loop reads CASSFSGGRLGNEQFF. The nucleotide sequence is TGTGCCAGCAGTTTCTCGGGGGGTCGGCTTGGAAATGAGCAGTTCTTC.